The next 14 T cell receptor beta chains were all read from a single sample in a study of patients and donors after allogeneic stem cell transplantation (dated by TCRdb to 2020 to 2021). Receptor libraries were prepared by RT-PCR. The sample was run on a NextSeq 550. TCRdb took the public reads, trimmed them with fastp at Q25, ran MiXCR for clone calling and kept in-frame beta chains. Every CDR3 protein is listed once, alongside the most common genes and DNA of its rows. Within this sample are over 30,000 distinct CDR3 sequences, with around 33% of them counted one time only. The ten largest clonotypes hold over 65% of the sample. Sequences were obtained from blood, either unsorted or a sorted T cell fraction (not recorded which). The receptors stem from a human donor who was either an allogeneic HSCT recipient or a stem cell or donor lymphocyte infusion donor (not recorded which). It is not recorded whose cells these are; they may come from a transplant donor.

The rearrangement joins TRBV3-1 to TRBJ1-5, with 9 positions matching TRBD1. The CDR3 runs 18 residues. The V gene's germline CDR1 is LGHDT and CDR2 YNNKEL (reference sequence). J lost 3 bases, V lost 0 bases, and 9 bases had no gene match. The CDR3 DNA follows: TGTGCCAGCAGCCAAGATGGCGGGGACAGGGCCGTCAATCAGCCCCAGCATTTT. This gives the protein CASSQDGGDRAVNQPQHF.

This clonotype was seen a few times. This chain joins TRBV3-1 and TRBJ1-6; 9 bases are a match to TRBD1. This CDR3 has 14 amino acids. With V trimmed by 3 bases and J by 13 bases, 7 bases remained unmatched. CDR1 is LGHDT and CDR2 is YNNKEL in the germline V gene (reference sequence). Here the CDR3 DNA reads TGTGCCAGCAGCCAGGGACAGGGCCTCAGGCCCCTCCACTTT. Translated: CASSQGQGLRPLHF.

The chain links TRBV10-1 to TRBJ1-2, with TRBD1 matching over 7 bases. The J segment lost 5 bases and the V segment lost 3 bases, leaving 3 bases of the junction unmatched. The CDR3 runs 13 residues. Germline CDR1 WNHNN, CDR2 SYGVQD (reference sequence). The CDR3 DNA reads as TGCGCCAGCAGTGAACAGGGGAGATATGGCTACACCTTC. Translating it yields CASSEQGRYGYTF.

J is TRBJ2-3 and V is TRBV29-1, with 8 positions matching TRBD2. J lost 4 bases, V lost 3 bases, and 9 bases had no gene match. Germline-derived CDR1 and CDR2 are SQVTM and ANQGSEA. The length of the CDR3 is 15 residues. CDR3 region: CSVEWPGLDPDTQYF. CDR3 DNA sequence: TGCAGCGTTGAGTGGCCGGGACTAGATCCAGATACGCAGTATTTT.

The chain uses TRBV19 and TRBJ1-5; the D is unclear. The CDR3 extends over 19 amino acids. CDR1 and CDR2 (germline): LNHDA, SQIVND (reference sequence). The V gene lost 6 bases and the J gene lost 0 bases, with 24 bases spanning the gap. The CDR3 here is CASSNPDGLRRYSNQPQHF. CDR3 coding DNA: TGTGCCAGTAGCAATCCGGACGGACTAAGACGGTATAGCAATCAGCCCCAGCATTTT.

This clonotype has just a few counts. V and J are TRBV11-2 and TRBJ1-6; the D gene is possibly TRBD1 (6 bases). Trimming cost V 4 bases and J 7 bases, with 8 bases left between them. Germline lookup yields CDR1 SGHAT and CDR2 FQNNGV. The CDR3 sequence is 13 residues long. The CDR3 here is CASSYDRNSPLHF. CDR3 DNA: TGTGCCAGCAGCTATGACAGGAATTCACCCCTCCACTTT.

The genes are TRBV7-9 and TRBJ2-3; D is tentatively TRBD1 or TRBD2 (7 bases each). Trimming removed 5 bases at V and 2 bases at J, with 17 bases between. Per germline, CDR1 SEHNR and CDR2 FQNEAQ (reference sequence). This CDR3 comprises 16 residues. CDR3 sequence reads: CASSPRGGVNTDTQYF. CDR3 coding DNA: TGTGCCAGCAGCCCCAGGGGGGGCGTTAACACAGATACGCAGTATTTT.

The table lists this clonotype with a few counts. V gene TRBV4-3 combines with J gene TRBJ1-2, with D uncertain. Between the trimmed V and J ends, which lost 2 bases and 6 bases, there was a span of 10 bases. The CDR3 has 13 amino acids. The germline gives CDR1 LGHNA, CDR2 YSLEER. CDR3 region: CASSQRVIDGYTF. CDR3 in DNA: TGCGCCAGCAGCCAACGGGTAATCGATGGCTACACCTTC.

The chain uses TRBV6-5 and TRBJ2-5, with TRBD1 as a possible D gene (5 bases). Germline loops: CDR1 MNHEY, CDR2 SVGAGI. The CDR3 extends over 8 amino acids. Trimming took 9 bases from V and 12 from J, leaving 8 bases between them. CDR3 amino acids: CASGAEYF. CDR3 DNA sequence: TGTGCCAGTGGGGCCGAGTACTTC.

This clonotype was counted only a few times. The genes are TRBV12-3 or TRBV12-4 and TRBJ1-5, with a possible D match to TRBD1 (5 bases). Trimming took off 3 bases at V and 4 bases at J, with 13 bases between the two ends. The CDR3 sequence is 15 residues long. CDR3 DNA: TGTGCCAGCAGTTTGAGGGGCCAGAGGAATCAGCCCCAGCATTTT. This gives the protein CASSLRGQRNQPQHF.

This chain uses TRBV18 with TRBJ2-2, with a possible D match to TRBD1 (5 bases). Germline lookup yields CDR1 KGHSH and CDR2 LQKENI. Trimming removed 6 bases from V and 3 bases from J, with 8 bases in between. CDR3 length equals 13 residues. In DNA, the CDR3 is TGTGCCAGCTCTGACAGTCACACCGGGGAGCTGTTTTTT. Encoded protein: CASSDSHTGELFF.

There are a few counts of this clonotype. V usage is TRBV14 and J usage is TRBJ1-1, with a weak D call TRBD1 (5 bases). CDR1 is SGHDN, CDR2 FVKESK, per germline. The CDR3 covers 15 residues. V was shortened by 4 bases and J by 3 bases, with 15 bases between the two germline ends. The CDR3 here is CASSRNTKGDTEAFF. Here the CDR3 DNA reads TGTGCCAGCAGCCGTAACACGAAAGGGGACACTGAAGCTTTCTTT.

This sequence joins TRBV3-1 and TRBJ2-1; no firm D call. CDR1 and CDR2 (germline): LGHDT, YNNKEL (reference sequence). This CDR3 comprises 15 residues. Trimming cost V 4 bases and J 1 base, with 11 bases left between them. CDR3 loop: CASSRREESYNEQFF. The CDR3 DNA is TGTGCCAGCAGCCGTCGCGAGGAGTCCTACAATGAGCAGTTCTTC.

The chain combines TRBV5-6 with TRBJ2-5, with D perhaps matching TRBD1 or TRBD2 (5 bases each). CDR1 SGHDT and CDR2 YYEEEE come from the germline V gene. Trimming shortened V by 1 base and J by 5 bases, and 12 bases separated the two germline ends. CDR3 length equals 14 residues. The CDR3 here is CASSLPGRSETQYF. The CDR3 DNA is TGTGCCAGCAGCTTGCCGGGGCGGAGCGAGACCCAGTACTTC.